Below, 12 T cell receptor beta chains from the same sample are listed, as sequenced in a study of blood T cell repertoires in COVID-19. Only in-frame clones appear in the TCRdb table, and some are missing; sequencing was by immunoSEQ multiplex PCR. The sample shows 200,000 or so clones, approximately 90% of them seen only once. Source material: peripheral blood. The receptors were gathered from a man aged 60 to 75 with COVID-19, enrolled during active disease.

V is TRBV28 and J is TRBJ1-6; weak D call: TRBD1 (6 bases). Germline V CDR1 and CDR2: MDHEN, SYDVKM. The CDR3 extends over 19 amino acids. DNA for the CDR3: TGTGCAAGGGTGGGGGCACTAACCTTCCCAGAGTCCTATAATTCACCCCTCCACTTT. Its protein is CARVGALTFPESYNSPLHF.

The DNA of the CDR3 is TGTGCCAGCAGCTTCACTAGCGAGGGCGAGCAGTTCTTC. Its translation is CASSFTSEGEQFF. This chain joins TRBV7-3 and TRBJ2-1, with 7 bases fitting TRBD2. The CDR3 contains 13 residues. J gave up 10 bases and V 3 bases, and 6 bases lay outside the gene matches. Germline V gene sequence: CDR1 SGHTA, CDR2 FQGTGA.

The rearrangement links TRBV19 to TRBJ1-4; 9 bases agree with TRBD1. V trimming: 6 bases; J trimming: 1 base; junction bases outside the gene matches: 6. The CDR3 consists of 16 residues. Germline-derived CDR1 and CDR2 are LNHDA and SQIVND (reference sequence). Written as DNA, the CDR3 is TGTGCCAGTAGCCTTACAGGGGGCGGAACTAATGAAAAACTGTTTTTT. Its translation: CASSLTGGGTNEKLFF.

CDR3 DNA sequence: TGTGCCAGCAGTGAAGCGATGGGGGCTAGCAATCAGCCCCAGCATTTT. Amino acids: CASSEAMGASNQPQHF. V usage is TRBV2 and J usage is TRBJ1-5; tentatively, D is TRBD1 (6 bases). The CDR3 runs to 16 residues. In germline, CDR1 is SNHLY, CDR2 FYNNEI. V dropped 0 bases and J dropped 0 bases, with 9 bases sitting between them.

V is TRBV15 and J is TRBJ1-5; no reliable D call. V was trimmed by 0 bases and J by 2 bases, leaving 5 bases between them. The CDR3 is 14 amino acids. Germline V gene lookup returns CDR1 LNHNV and CDR2 YYDKDF (reference sequence). CDR3 sequence: CATSRDRGNQPQHF. CDR3 bases: TGTGCCACCAGCAGAGACCGGGGCAATCAGCCCCAGCATTTT.

The chain is built from TRBV3-1 (or the pseudogene TRBV3-2) and TRBJ1-5; D is undetermined. In germline, CDR1 is LGHDT, CDR2 YNNKEL (reference sequence). Between the trimmed V and J ends, which lost 0 bases and 4 bases, there was a span of 10 bases. The CDR3 has 15 amino acids. The CDR3 region is CASSQENSRNQPQHF. For the CDR3, the DNA is TGTGCCAGCAGCCAAGAAAACAGCCGAAATCAGCCCCAGCATTTT.

The V gene is TRBV6-5, the J gene TRBJ2-3; 8 bases are a match to TRBD2. This CDR3 spans 16 amino acids. V was clipped by 4 bases and J by 2 bases; unmatched bases: 8. Per the germline V gene, CDR1 is MNHEY and CDR2 is SVGAGI. CDR3 coding DNA: TGTGCCAGCAGTTGGGGGCGGGGGGCGAACACAGATACGCAGTATTTT. Its protein is CASSWGRGANTDTQYF.

The chain links TRBV7-9 to TRBJ2-1; 7 bases map to TRBD2. V lost 1 base to trimming and J lost 0 bases; unmatched junction nucleotides: 6. This CDR3 is 17 amino acids long. Per germline, CDR1 SEHNR and CDR2 FQNEAQ (reference sequence). This CDR3 is CASSLVALADSYNEQFF. The CDR3 nucleotides read TGTGCCAGCAGCTTAGTTGCTCTAGCGGACTCCTACAATGAGCAGTTCTTC.

The V and J genes are TRBV7-2 and TRBJ2-1; TRBD2 might be the D (5 bases). V gave up 1 base and J gave up 8 bases, with 15 bases separating them. The CDR3 consists of 15 residues. The V gene's germline CDR1 is SGHTA and CDR2 FQGNSA. The CDR3 DNA sequence: TGTGCCAGCAGCTTAGGCCCGGGGTTAGGCGATGAGCAGTTCTTC. This codes for CASSLGPGLGDEQFF.

The V and J genes are TRBV19 and TRBJ1-1; 11 nucleotides match TRBD1. The CDR3 loop spans 16 amino acids. V dropped 4 bases and J dropped 4; count of bases not matched to a gene: 8. The germline gives CDR1 LNHDA, CDR2 SQIVND (reference sequence). CDR3 protein: CASSTGQGGRTTEAFF. CDR3 bases: TGTGCCAGTAGTACGGGACAGGGGGGCCGGACCACTGAAGCTTTCTTT.

J is TRBJ2-2 and V is TRBV9; 7 bases map to TRBD1. CDR3 size: 14 residues. J lost 6 bases, V lost 1 base, and 3 bases had no gene match. Germline assignment: CDR1 SGDLS and CDR2 YYNGEE. CDR3 coding DNA: TGTGCCAGCAGCGTAAGACAGGGTTCCGGGGAGCTGTTTTTT. It encodes CASSVRQGSGELFF.

The chain carries TRBV4-3 and TRBJ2-3; D gene uncertain. In germline, CDR1 is LGHNA, CDR2 YSLEER. The CDR3 has 15 residues. Between the trimmed V and J ends, which lost 2 bases and 1 base, there was a span of 10 bases. Here the CDR3 reads CASSQTFEGTDTQYF. The CDR3 DNA is TGCGCCAGCAGCCAAACGTTCGAGGGCACAGATACGCAGTATTTT.